What follows describes a single T cell receptor beta chain. Its target is not known. This sample stems from a study of PD-1 blockade in mismatch repair-deficient tumors. Profiled with immunoSEQ multiplex PCR; TCRdb holds only in-frame clones, not every one. The table lists roughly 14,000 clones, approximately 90% of them singletons. Time point here: identical approximately nine-day culture without peptide (control). The receptor was derived from an adult with mismatch repair-deficient cancer. This specimen consisted of cells cultured in vitro, obtained from a patient treated with pembrolizumab.

CDR3 nucleotide sequence: TGTGCCAGTACCAATATGGGGACTCTCGAAGACAATGAGCAGTTCTTC. Its protein is CASTNMGTLEDNEQFF. The chain combines TRBV19 with TRBJ2-1; D possibly corresponds to TRBD2 (6 bases). Between the trimmed V and J ends, which lost 7 bases and 5 bases, there was a span of 21 bases. The CDR3 runs 16 residues. CDR1 and CDR2 (germline): LNHDA, SQIVND (reference sequence).